The present TCR beta chain was sequenced within a study of shared T cell receptors in the human thymus. Germline lookup yields CDR1 MNHEY and CDR2 SVGAGI. The CDR3 spans 13 residues. The V gene lost 6 bases and the J gene lost 1 base, with 9 bases spanning the gap. Libraries were prepared by immunoSEQ multiplex PCR; TCRdb keeps only in-frame clonotypes and omits some of them. Among about 380,000 clones, more than 85% were seen once, and the ten largest hold approximately 0.018%. The chain has TRBV6-5 and TRBJ1-2; D gene uncertain. Sample: thymocytes. This sequence was found in a human donor. The DNA of the CDR3 is TGTGCCAGCAGCCGGCGCAGTAACTATGGCTACACCTTC. Amino acid sequence: CASSRRSNYGYTF.